The clone carrying this T cell receptor (beta chain) was detected ten times or more. The target antigen is unknown. The data were obtained in a study of T-cell reconstitution after alpha-beta-depleted transplantation in children. Findings and caveats of the study: Most T-cell counts and diversity one year after the transplant came from T cells that were newly produced. Two months or so post-transplant, alpha-beta T cells reportedly derived from several hundred expanded graft clones. Several patients had high TCRbeta diversity at day 60; it came from surviving recipient T cells and thymic progenitors.

Library preparation (for TCRbeta) was performed with unique molecular identifiers. TCRdb fed the PCR reads into MiXCR, producing one record per CDR3 protein. The sample records some 200,000 distinct CDR3 sequences, roughly 6% being singletons. CDR3 length: 12 amino acids. Deletions cut 2 bases from V and 12 bases from J, with 11 bases between. Germline V gene lookup returns CDR1 SGHDN and CDR2 FVKESK. The clonotype comes from a girl under three years old with combined immunodeficiency, due to receive a stem cell transplant. The sample was PBMCs, taken before TCRalphabeta/CD19-depleted stem cell transplant. The chain links TRBV14 to TRBJ2-1, with D unresolved. CDR3 DNA: TGTGCCAGCAGCCAAAGCCTCGCAAGGCAGTTCTTC. Residues: CASSQSLARQFF. The full variable domain, completed using reference TRBV14 and TRBJ2-1, is EAGVTQFPSHSVIEKGQTVTLRCDPISGHDNLYWYRRVMGKEIKFLLHFVKESKQDESGMPNNRFLAERTGGTYSTLKVQPAELEDSGVYFCASSQSLARQFFGPGTRLTVL.